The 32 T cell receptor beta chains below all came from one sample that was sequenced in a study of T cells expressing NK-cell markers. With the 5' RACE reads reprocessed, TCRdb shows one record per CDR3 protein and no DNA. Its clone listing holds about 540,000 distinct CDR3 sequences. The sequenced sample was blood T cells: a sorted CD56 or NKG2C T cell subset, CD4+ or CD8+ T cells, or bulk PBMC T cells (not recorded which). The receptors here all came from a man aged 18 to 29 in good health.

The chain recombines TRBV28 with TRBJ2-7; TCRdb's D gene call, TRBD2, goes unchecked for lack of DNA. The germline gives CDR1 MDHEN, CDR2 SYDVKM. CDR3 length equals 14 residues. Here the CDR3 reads CATSEREKDYEQYF.

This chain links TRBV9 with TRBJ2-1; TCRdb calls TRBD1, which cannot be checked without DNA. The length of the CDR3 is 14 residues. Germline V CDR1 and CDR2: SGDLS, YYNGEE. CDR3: CASSVEGGGNEQFF.

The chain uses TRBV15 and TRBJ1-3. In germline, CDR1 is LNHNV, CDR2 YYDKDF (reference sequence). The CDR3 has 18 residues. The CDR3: CATRSSPPGTFSGNTIYF.

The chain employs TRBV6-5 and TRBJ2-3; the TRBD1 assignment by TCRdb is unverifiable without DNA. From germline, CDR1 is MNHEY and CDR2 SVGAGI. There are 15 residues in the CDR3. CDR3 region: CASIRGDSITDTQYF.

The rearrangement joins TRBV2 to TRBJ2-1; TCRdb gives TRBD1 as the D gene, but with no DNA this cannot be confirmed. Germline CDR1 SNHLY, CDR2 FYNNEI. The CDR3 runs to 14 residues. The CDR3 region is CASPLGPTVYEQFF. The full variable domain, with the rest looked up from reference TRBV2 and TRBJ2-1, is EPEVTQTPSHQVTQMGQEVILRCVPISNHLYFYWYRQILGQKVEFLVSFYNNEISEKSEIFDDQFSVERPDGSNFTLKIRSTKLEDSAMYFCASPLGPTVYEQFFGPGTRLTVL.

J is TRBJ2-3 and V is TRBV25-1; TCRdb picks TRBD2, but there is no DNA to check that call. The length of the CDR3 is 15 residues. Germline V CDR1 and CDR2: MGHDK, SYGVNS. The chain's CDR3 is CASSAVAGITDTQYF.

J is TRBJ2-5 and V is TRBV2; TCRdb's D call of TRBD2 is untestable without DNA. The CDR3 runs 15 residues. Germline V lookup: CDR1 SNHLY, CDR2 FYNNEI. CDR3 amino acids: CASSMGLAGQETQYF. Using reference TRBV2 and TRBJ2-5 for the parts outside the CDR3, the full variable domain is EPEVTQTPSHQVTQMGQEVILRCVPISNHLYFYWYRQILGQKVEFLVSFYNNEISEKSEIFDDQFSVERPDGSNFTLKIRSTKLEDSAMYFCASSMGLAGQETQYFGPGTRLLVL.

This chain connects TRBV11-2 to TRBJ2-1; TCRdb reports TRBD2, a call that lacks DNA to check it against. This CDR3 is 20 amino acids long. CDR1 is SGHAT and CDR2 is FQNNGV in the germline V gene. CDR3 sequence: CASSSNRGGSGRARYNEQFF.

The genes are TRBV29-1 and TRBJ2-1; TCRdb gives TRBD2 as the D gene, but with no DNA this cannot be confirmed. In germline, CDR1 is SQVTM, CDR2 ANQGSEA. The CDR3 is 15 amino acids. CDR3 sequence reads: CSVNRALSSYNEQFF.

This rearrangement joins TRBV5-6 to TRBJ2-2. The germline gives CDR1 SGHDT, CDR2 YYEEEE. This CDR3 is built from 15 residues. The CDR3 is CASSLEPRNTGELFF. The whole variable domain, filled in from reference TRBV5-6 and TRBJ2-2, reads DAGVTQSPTHLIKTRGQQVTLRCSPKSGHDTVSWYQQALGQGPQFIFQYYEEEERQRGNFPDRFSGHQFPNYSSELNVNALLLGDSALYLCASSLEPRNTGELFFGEGSRLTVL.

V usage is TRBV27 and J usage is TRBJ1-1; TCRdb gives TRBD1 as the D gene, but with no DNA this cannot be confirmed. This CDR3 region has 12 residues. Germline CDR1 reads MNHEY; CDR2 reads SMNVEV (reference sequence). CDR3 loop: CASSQGLTEAFF.

CDR3: CASSRGTGQALISEQYF. The V gene is TRBV9, the J gene TRBJ2-7; checking the TCRdb D call of TRBD1 is not possible without DNA. CDR1 is SGDLS, CDR2 YYNGEE, per germline. The CDR3 runs to 17 residues.

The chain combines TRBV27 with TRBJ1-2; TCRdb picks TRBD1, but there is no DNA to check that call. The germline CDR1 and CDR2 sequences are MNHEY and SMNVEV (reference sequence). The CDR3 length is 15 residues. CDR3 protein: CASRKSGQTLYGYTF.

The CDR3 reads CSVKGLAGSQETQYF. The chain carries TRBV20-1 and TRBJ2-5; checking the TCRdb D call of TRBD2 is not possible without DNA. The CDR3 totals 15 residues. The germline V gene encodes CDR1 DFQATT and CDR2 SNEGSKA (reference sequence).

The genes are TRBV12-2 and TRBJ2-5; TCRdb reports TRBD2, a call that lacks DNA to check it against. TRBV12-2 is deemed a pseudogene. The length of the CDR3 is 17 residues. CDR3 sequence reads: CASRLPLSGGGEETQYF.

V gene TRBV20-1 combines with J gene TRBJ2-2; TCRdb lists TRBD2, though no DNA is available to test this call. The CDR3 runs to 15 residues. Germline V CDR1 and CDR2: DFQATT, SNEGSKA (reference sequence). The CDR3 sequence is CSATPTGGFTGELFF.

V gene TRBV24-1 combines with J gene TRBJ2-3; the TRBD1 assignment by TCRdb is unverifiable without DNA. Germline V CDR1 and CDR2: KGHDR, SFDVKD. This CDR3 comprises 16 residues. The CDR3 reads CATSDYGSGALDTQYF.

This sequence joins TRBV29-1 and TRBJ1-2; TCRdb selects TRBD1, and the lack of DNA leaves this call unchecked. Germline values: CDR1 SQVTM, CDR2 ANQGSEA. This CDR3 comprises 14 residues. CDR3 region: CSVLGTGGNYGYTF.

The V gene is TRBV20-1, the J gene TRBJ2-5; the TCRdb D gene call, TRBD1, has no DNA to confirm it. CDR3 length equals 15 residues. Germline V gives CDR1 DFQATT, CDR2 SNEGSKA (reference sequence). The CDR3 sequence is CSARAYREMQETQYF.

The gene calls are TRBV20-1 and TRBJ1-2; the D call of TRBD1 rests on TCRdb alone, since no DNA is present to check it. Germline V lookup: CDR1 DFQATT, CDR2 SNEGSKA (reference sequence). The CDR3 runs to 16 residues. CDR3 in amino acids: CSARGGGTGINYGYTF.

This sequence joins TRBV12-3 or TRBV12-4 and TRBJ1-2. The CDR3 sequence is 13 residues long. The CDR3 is CASSLRYNYGYTF.

CDR3 loop: CASRRFGGRINEQFF. The J gene is TRBJ2-1, the V gene TRBV3-1; the TCRdb D gene call, TRBD2, has no DNA to confirm it. The CDR3 runs to 15 residues. Germline CDR1 and CDR2: LGHDT and YNNKEL (reference sequence).

This CDR3 reads CASSLTGKAEAFF. The chain is built from TRBV7-9 and TRBJ1-1; TCRdb outputs TRBD1, but without DNA this stays unchecked. The V gene's germline CDR1 is SEHNR and CDR2 FQNEAQ (reference sequence). The CDR3 covers 13 residues.

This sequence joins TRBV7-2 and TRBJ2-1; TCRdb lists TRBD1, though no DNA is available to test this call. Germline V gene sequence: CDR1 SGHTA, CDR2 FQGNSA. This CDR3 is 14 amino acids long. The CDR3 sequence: CASSLTGSGNEQFF. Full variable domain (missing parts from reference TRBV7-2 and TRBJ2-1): GAGVSQSPSNKVTEKGKDVELRCDPISGHTALYWYRQSLGQGLEFLIYFQGNSAPDKSGLPSDRFSAERTGGSVSTLTIQRTQQEDSAVYLCASSLTGSGNEQFFGPGTRLTVL.

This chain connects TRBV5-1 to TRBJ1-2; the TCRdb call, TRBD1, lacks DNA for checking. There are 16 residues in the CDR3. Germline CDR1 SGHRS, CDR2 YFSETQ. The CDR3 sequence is CASSWPDTGDHYGYTF.

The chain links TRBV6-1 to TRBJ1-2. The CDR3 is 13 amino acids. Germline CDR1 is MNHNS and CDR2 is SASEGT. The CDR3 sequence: CASSAQGLGGYTF.

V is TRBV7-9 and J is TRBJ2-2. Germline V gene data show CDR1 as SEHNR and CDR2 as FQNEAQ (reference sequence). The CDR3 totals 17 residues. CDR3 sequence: CASSSFSGLENTGELFF. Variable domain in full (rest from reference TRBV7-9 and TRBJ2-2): DTGVSQNPRHKITKRGQNVTFRCDPISEHNRLYWYRQTLGQGPEFLTYFQNEAQLEKSRLLSDRFSAERPKGSFSTLEIQRTEQGDSAMYLCASSSFSGLENTGELFFGEGSRLTVL.

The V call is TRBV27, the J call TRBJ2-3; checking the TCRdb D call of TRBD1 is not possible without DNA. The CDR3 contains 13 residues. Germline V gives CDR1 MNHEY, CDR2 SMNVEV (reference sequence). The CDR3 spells CASSLGRVNTQYF.

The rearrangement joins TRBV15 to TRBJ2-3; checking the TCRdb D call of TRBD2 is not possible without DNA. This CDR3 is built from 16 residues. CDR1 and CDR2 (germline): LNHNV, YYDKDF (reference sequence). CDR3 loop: CATSRDGSGSADTQYF.

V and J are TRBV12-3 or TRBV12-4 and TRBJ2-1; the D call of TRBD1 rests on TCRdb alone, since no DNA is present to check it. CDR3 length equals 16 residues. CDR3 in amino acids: CASFLGGWARDNEQFF.

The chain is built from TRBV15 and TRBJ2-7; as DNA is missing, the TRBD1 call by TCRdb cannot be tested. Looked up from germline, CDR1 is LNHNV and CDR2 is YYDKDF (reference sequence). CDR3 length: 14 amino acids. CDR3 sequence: CATSRVGQPYEQYF.

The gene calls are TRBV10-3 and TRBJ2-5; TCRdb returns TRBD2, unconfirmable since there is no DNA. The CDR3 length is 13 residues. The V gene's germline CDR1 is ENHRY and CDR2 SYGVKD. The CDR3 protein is CAISNPQEGTQYF.